This is a list of T cell receptor beta chains from one sample in a study of identifying expanded T cells in peripheral blood. Repertoires were generated with immunoSEQ multiplex PCR, while TCRdb's copy carries only in-frame clones and drops some. The sample includes roughly 86,000 clones, approximately 81% seen only once; the top ten take roughly 4%. The sequenced sample was blood. These receptors were obtained from a person between 18 and 75 years old in good health. CDR3s include the opening cysteine and the closing phenylalanine or tryptophan. The D gene is left open where the match is weak.

D gene: TRBD1; V gene: TRBV11-2; J gene: TRBJ2-2; CDR3 protein: CASGQGGYSGELFF
D gene: NA; V gene: TRBV5-6; J gene: TRBJ2-4; CDR3 protein: CASSRLGILAKNIQYF
D gene: NA; V gene: TRBV9; J gene: TRBJ1-5; CDR3 protein: CASSGTMGQPQHF
D gene: TRBD1; V gene: TRBV5-6; J gene: TRBJ2-1; CDR3 protein: CASSFLQGAMVNEQFF
D gene: NA; V gene: TRBV6-6; J gene: TRBJ2-1; CDR3 protein: CASSYPEPLYNEQFF
D gene: NA; V gene: TRBV6-1; J gene: TRBJ2-7; CDR3 protein: CASSEGGLNYEQYF
D gene: NA; V gene: TRBV7-6; J gene: TRBJ2-5; CDR3 protein: CASSWGRQETQYF
D gene: NA; V gene: TRBV5-5; J gene: TRBJ1-2; CDR3 protein: CASSVDISYGYTF
D gene: NA; V gene: TRBV5-6; J gene: TRBJ1-1; CDR3 protein: CASSFTGNTEAFF
D gene: NA; V gene: TRBV19; J gene: TRBJ1-1; CDR3 protein: CASYWRSAFF
D gene: TRBD1; V gene: TRBV19; J gene: TRBJ2-4; CDR3 protein: CASSPGQGMNIQYF
D gene: TRBD1; V gene: TRBV11-2; J gene: TRBJ2-7; CDR3 protein: CASRPGGAGSYEQYF
D gene: NA; V gene: TRBV2; J gene: TRBJ2-5; CDR3 protein: CASLLAQETQYF
D gene: NA; V gene: TRBV13; J gene: TRBJ2-5; CDR3 protein: CASSYLETQYF
D gene: NA; V gene: TRBV30; J gene: TRBJ1-5; CDR3 protein: CAWSPPGSGNQPQHF
D gene: NA; V gene: TRBV18; J gene: TRBJ2-1; CDR3 protein: CASSPPDRKGYNEQFF
D gene: TRBD2; V gene: TRBV7-2; J gene: TRBJ2-7; CDR3 protein: CASSLHGGSYEQYF
D gene: NA; V gene: TRBV10-3; J gene: TRBJ1-1; CDR3 protein: CAISESEGAFF
D gene: TRBD1; V gene: TRBV5-4; J gene: TRBJ1-1; CDR3 protein: CASSLANRGMNTEAFF
D gene: TRBD1; V gene: TRBV10-3; J gene: TRBJ2-1; CDR3 protein: CAISGGQANEQFF
D gene: TRBD1; V gene: TRBV6-1; J gene: TRBJ2-5; CDR3 protein: CASSEAGGQGWETQYF
D gene: TRBD1; V gene: TRBV7-2; J gene: TRBJ1-1; CDR3 protein: CASSSQGTVYNTEAFF
D gene: NA; V gene: TRBV7-8; J gene: TRBJ1-2; CDR3 protein: CASSPRGGTSGYTF
D gene: NA; V gene: TRBV11-2; J gene: TRBJ1-2; CDR3 protein: CASSLDRQFYTF
D gene: NA; V gene: TRBV11-2; J gene: TRBJ2-6; CDR3 protein: CASSLGGDGANVLTF
D gene: TRBD2; V gene: TRBV5-4; J gene: TRBJ2-5; CDR3 protein: CASGGVRETQYF
D gene: NA; V gene: TRBV27; J gene: TRBJ1-2; CDR3 protein: CASRPIGVGYGYTF
D gene: TRBD1; V gene: TRBV27; J gene: TRBJ2-7; CDR3 protein: CASSLHGTGSYEQYF
D gene: NA; V gene: TRBV6-5; J gene: TRBJ1-2; CDR3 protein: CATSDRNYGYTF
D gene: TRBD2; V gene: TRBV7-9; J gene: TRBJ2-5; CDR3 protein: CASSSGVQETQYF
D gene: NA; V gene: TRBV12-5; J gene: TRBJ1-1; CDR3 protein: CASGPGHRNTEAFF
D gene: NA; V gene: TRBV10-3; J gene: TRBJ1-5; CDR3 protein: CASGSGDNNQPQHF
D gene: TRBD1; V gene: TRBV6-1; J gene: TRBJ2-2; CDR3 protein: CASNEYRGSGELFF
D gene: TRBD1; V gene: TRBV5-4; J gene: TRBJ1-4; CDR3 protein: CASSQNRGLDEKLFF
D gene: TRBD1; V gene: TRBV7-9; J gene: TRBJ1-3; CDR3 protein: CASSLAGDAGQNRGNTIYF
D gene: NA; V gene: TRBV27; J gene: TRBJ1-1; CDR3 protein: CASSLGGSEAFF
D gene: NA; V gene: TRBV6-5; J gene: TRBJ1-5; CDR3 protein: CASRGAGGNQPQHF
D gene: NA; V gene: TRBV6-5; J gene: TRBJ1-1; CDR3 protein: CASSYSPQRTNTEAFF
D gene: NA; V gene: TRBV7-6; J gene: TRBJ1-3; CDR3 protein: CASSIQGKAGNTIYF
D gene: NA; V gene: TRBV27; J gene: TRBJ1-5; CDR3 protein: CATGTKIGQPQHF
D gene: NA; V gene: TRBV18; J gene: TRBJ1-2; CDR3 protein: CASSPPAGNNYGYTF
D gene: NA; V gene: TRBV30; J gene: TRBJ1-4; CDR3 protein: CAGKPKAPGEKLFF
D gene: NA; V gene: TRBV6-5; J gene: TRBJ1-2; CDR3 protein: CASRNQVLFYGYTF
D gene: NA; V gene: TRBV14; J gene: TRBJ2-3; CDR3 protein: CASSELDTSSTDTQYF
D gene: NA; V gene: TRBV5-4; J gene: TRBJ2-5; CDR3 protein: CASSLRQGLETQYF
D gene: NA; V gene: TRBV6-5; J gene: TRBJ2-7; CDR3 protein: CASNPGLLVGYEQYF
D gene: NA; V gene: TRBV27; J gene: TRBJ2-7; CDR3 protein: CASSLGGGYYEQYF
D gene: NA; V gene: TRBV14; J gene: TRBJ2-7; CDR3 protein: CASSLTYEQYF
D gene: NA; V gene: TRBV7-7; J gene: TRBJ2-5; CDR3 protein: CASSFAGQETQYF
D gene: NA; V gene: TRBV5-6; J gene: TRBJ2-2; CDR3 protein: CASSFGRMNTGELFF
D gene: NA; V gene: TRBV5-1; J gene: TRBJ1-1; CDR3 protein: CASSLGRDSGTEAFF
D gene: NA; V gene: TRBV6-5; J gene: TRBJ1-2; CDR3 protein: CASSHPFGNYGYTF
D gene: NA; V gene: TRBV5-6; J gene: TRBJ2-3; CDR3 protein: CASSLWVLRGTDTQYF